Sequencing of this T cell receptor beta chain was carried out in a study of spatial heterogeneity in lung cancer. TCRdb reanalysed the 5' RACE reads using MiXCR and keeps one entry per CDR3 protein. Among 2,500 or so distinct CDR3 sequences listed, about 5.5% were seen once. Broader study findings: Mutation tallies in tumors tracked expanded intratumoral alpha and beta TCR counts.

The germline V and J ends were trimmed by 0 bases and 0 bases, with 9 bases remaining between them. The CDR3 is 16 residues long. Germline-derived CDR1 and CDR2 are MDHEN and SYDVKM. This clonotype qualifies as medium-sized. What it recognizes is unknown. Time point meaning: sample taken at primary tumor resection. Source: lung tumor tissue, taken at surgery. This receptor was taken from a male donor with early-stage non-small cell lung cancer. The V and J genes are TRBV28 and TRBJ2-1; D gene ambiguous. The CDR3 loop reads CASSLWSSRSYNEQFF. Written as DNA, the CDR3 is TGTGCCAGCAGTTTATGGTCCAGTCGCTCCTACAATGAGCAGTTCTTC.